This TCR beta chain was captured by sequencing in a study of T cell clonotyping in hematopoietic cell transplantation. The data were produced by immunoSEQ multiplex PCR, yet TCRdb's version contains in-frame clones alone and is incomplete. The repertoire includes approximately 80,000 clones, less than 96% of them detected once, and roughly 1.7% sits in the top ten. Study-level findings and limits: CD4 and CD8 repertoire contributions could not be separated without sorting. Pathologically expanded recipient clonotypes increased progressively from day 30 to day 180 as diversity fell.

As regards this clone: Antigen specificity is unknown.

Sample time point: recipient sample about 28 days before transplant, after cytoreduction. The source material was peripheral blood mononuclear cells, sampled before stem cell transplant. This TCR came from a woman aged 45-65 years with acute myeloid leukemia. Some clones in this sample may be carry-over from other donors' samples.

The chain's CDR3 is CASSERDSTIEPQHF. The CDR3 DNA is TGCGCCAGCAGCGAGAGGGACTCCACCATCGAGCCCCAGCATTTT. The chain recombines TRBV5-1 with TRBJ1-5; tentative D call: TRBD1 (5 bases). The CDR3 extends over 15 amino acids. V lost 4 bases and J 8 bases, leaving 19 bases between the germline ends. Germline CDR1 and CDR2: SGHRS and YFSETQ.